A single sample gave rise to the 15 T cell receptor beta chains below, sequenced in a study of blood T cell repertoires in COVID-19. The method was immunoSEQ multiplex PCR; TCRdb's version includes in-frame clones alone and lacks a portion of them. The repertoire includes 100,000 to 130,000 clones, roughly 88% of them detected once, and 2% to 3% sits in the top ten. The material sequenced was peripheral blood. Receptor source: a human donor in a cohort sampled during active COVID-19.

The chain uses TRBV29-1 and TRBJ1-5; 9 bases agree with TRBD1. The germline CDR1 and CDR2 sequences are SQVTM and ANQGSEA. Losses at the gene ends were 7 bases for V and 9 bases for J; bases not matched to a gene: 7. The CDR3 has 12 amino acids. This chain's CDR3 is CSAGTGNRPQHF. In DNA, the CDR3 is TGCAGCGCCGGGACAGGGAACCGGCCCCAGCATTTT.

The J gene is TRBJ2-7, the V gene TRBV6-1; 9 bases are a match to TRBD2. There are 15 residues in the CDR3. The germline gives CDR1 MNHNS, CDR2 SASEGT. V gave up 1 base and J gave up 5 bases; unmatched junction bases: 6. For the CDR3, the DNA is TGTGCCAGCAGTGAAGTGGGCGGGAGGGCTGACGAGCAGTACTTC. This encodes CASSEVGGRADEQYF.

V usage is TRBV19 and J usage is TRBJ2-5, with TRBD1 matching 11 bases. CDR3 size: 14 residues. Trimming took 4 bases from V and 5 from J; bases not matched to a gene: 3. From germline, CDR1 is LNHDA and CDR2 SQIVND (reference sequence). The CDR3, as DNA: TGTGCCAGTAGTAGGACAGGGGGCCGGGAGACCCAGTACTTC. This encodes CASSRTGGRETQYF.

The rearrangement links TRBV11-1 to TRBJ2-1; D is undetermined. Between the trimmed V and J ends, which lost 2 bases and 7 bases, there was a span of 6 bases. Germline values: CDR1 SGHAT, CDR2 FQDESV (reference sequence). The CDR3 runs 12 residues. The CDR3 here is CASSLQRNEQFF. The CDR3, as DNA: TGTGCCAGCAGCTTACAGAGGAATGAGCAGTTCTTC.

The chain recombines TRBV28 with TRBJ1-2; a possible D gene is TRBD1 (5 bases). The CDR3 loop spans 14 amino acids. CDR1 and CDR2 (germline): MDHEN, SYDVKM. Trimming took off 5 bases at V and 8 bases at J, with 18 bases between the two ends. The CDR3 DNA is TGTGCCAGCAGTCTCGGCGGGGGGAGAGAGGGCTACACCTTC. Translated: CASSLGGGREGYTF.

This clone was recorded once. CDR3 in DNA: TGCGCCAGCAGCCCGGCAGGGTGGGCTAACTATGGCTACACCTTC. Translating it yields CASSPAGWANYGYTF. The chain recombines TRBV5-1 with TRBJ1-2; tentative D call: TRBD1 (5 bases). Germline V gene sequence: CDR1 SGHRS, CDR2 YFSETQ. V was shortened by 4 bases and J by 0 bases, with 13 bases between the two germline ends. The CDR3 has 15 amino acids.

This chain joins TRBV7-6 and TRBJ2-1, with 14 bases aligning to TRBD2. The CDR3 spans 18 residues. J gave up 0 bases and V 5 bases, and 6 bases lay outside the gene matches. The germline CDR1 and CDR2 sequences are SGHVS and FNYEAQ. CDR3 region: CASSPGLAGVFSYNEQFF. In nucleotides, the CDR3 is TGTGCCAGCAGCCCGGGACTAGCGGGAGTTTTCTCCTACAATGAGCAGTTCTTC.

This rearrangement joins TRBV7-9 to TRBJ2-7; D perhaps matches TRBD2 (6 bases). The CDR3 has 14 amino acids. Trimming took off 0 bases at V and 2 bases at J, with 8 bases between the two ends. CDR1 SEHNR and CDR2 FQNEAQ come from the germline V gene (reference sequence). Written as DNA, the CDR3 is TGTGCCAGCAGCTTAGCGGAGGGTGCCTACGAGCAGTACTTC. This encodes CASSLAEGAYEQYF.

The chain employs TRBV5-4 and TRBJ1-2; maybe TRBD1 (5 bases). The V end lost 0 bases, the J end lost 7 bases, and 16 bases lay between the germline ends. The CDR3 spans 15 residues. Germline V gene lookup returns CDR1 SGHNT and CDR2 YYREEE (reference sequence). CDR3 nucleotide sequence: TGTGCCAGCAGCTTGGCGGTCGAGGGACTCTCTGGCTACACCTTC. This gives the protein CASSLAVEGLSGYTF.

The chain is built from TRBV19 and TRBJ1-1, with D possibly matching TRBD1 (6 bases). The V and J ends lost 2 bases and 8 bases respectively, with 9 bases between them. Looked up from germline, CDR1 is LNHDA and CDR2 is SQIVND (reference sequence). The CDR3 consists of 12 residues. CDR3 DNA: TGTGCCAGTAGTATATCAGACAGGGAAGCTTTCTTT. Amino acid sequence: CASSISDREAFF. The full variable domain, completed using reference TRBV19 and TRBJ1-1, is DGGITQSPKYLFRKEGQNVTLSCEQNLNHDAMYWYRQDPGQGLRLIYYSQIVNDFQKGDIAEGYSVSREKKESFPLTVTSAQKNPTAFYLCASSISDREAFFGQGTRLTVV.

The J gene is TRBJ2-6, the V gene TRBV5-4; 10 positions match TRBD1. CDR1 and CDR2 from the germline V gene are SGHNT and YYREEE (reference sequence). The CDR3 sequence is 17 residues long. V gave up 4 bases and J gave up 1 base; unmatched junction bases: 5. CDR3 loop: CASSLDRGFSGANVLTF. Here the CDR3 DNA reads TGTGCCAGCAGCCTGGACAGGGGGTTTTCTGGGGCCAACGTCCTGACTTTC.

This sequence joins TRBV28 and TRBJ1-5, with D unresolved. The CDR3 has 14 amino acids. The germline gives CDR1 MDHEN, CDR2 SYDVKM. The germline V and J ends were trimmed by 6 bases and 7 bases, with 16 bases remaining between them. This chain's CDR3 is CASSAASPGQPQHF. The CDR3 coding sequence is TGTGCCAGCAGCGCTGCTTCGCCAGGCCAGCCCCAGCATTTT.

This chain uses TRBV13 with TRBJ2-7, with a weak D call TRBD2 (6 bases). Germline V CDR1 and CDR2: PRHDT, FYEKMQ (reference sequence). Trimming removed 5 bases from V and 4 bases from J, with 15 bases in between. This CDR3 is built from 14 residues. The CDR3 DNA sequence: TGTGCCAGCAGCCCAGGGACTGGGATTTACGAGCAGTACTTC. Protein: CASSPGTGIYEQYF. The entire variable domain, with the rest obtained from reference TRBV13 and TRBJ2-7, is as follows: AAGVIQSPRHLIKEKRETATLKCYPIPRHDTVYWYQQGPGQDPQFLISFYEKMQSDKGSIPDRFSAQQFSDYHSELNMSSLELGDSALYFCASSPGTGIYEQYFGPGTRLTVT.

The V gene is TRBV10-3, the J gene TRBJ2-1; 14 nucleotides align to TRBD2. The CDR3 runs 14 residues. Looked up from germline, CDR1 is ENHRY and CDR2 is SYGVKD. V was pared by 5 bases and J by 9 bases, with 3 bases of the junction left unmatched. The chain's CDR3 is CAISKGLAGAEQFF. DNA of the CDR3: TGTGCCATCAGTAAGGGACTAGCGGGAGCTGAGCAGTTCTTC.

This rearrangement joins TRBV4-2 to TRBJ1-1; the D gene is possibly TRBD1 (5 bases). The germline CDR1 and CDR2 sequences are LGHNA and YNFKEQ. With 0 bases removed from V and 1 base from J, the gap between germline ends came to 9 bases. The length of the CDR3 is 15 residues. The CDR3 protein is CASSQDLGGNTEAFF. In DNA, the CDR3 is TGTGCCAGCAGCCAAGATTTGGGGGGGAACACTGAAGCTTTCTTT.